This T cell receptor (beta chain) comes out of a study of blood T cell repertoires in COVID-19. Losses at the gene ends were 3 bases for V and 4 bases for J; bases not matched to a gene: 2. The germline CDR1 and CDR2 sequences are LNHDA and SQIVND (reference sequence). The CDR3 is 14 amino acids. Method: immunoSEQ multiplex PCR; TCRdb's copy keeps in-frame clones and lacks some. The table lists about 150,000 clones, roughly 80% of them singletons. This sequence was found in a woman between 45 and 60 years old who had recovered from COVID-19. The rearrangement uses TRBV19 and TRBJ2-1; 8 positions agree with TRBD1. Sequenced: PBMCs or T cells enriched from blood (not recorded which). The CDR3 spells CASSMRQGYNEQFF. DNA of the CDR3: TGTGCCAGTAGTATGAGACAGGGGTACAATGAGCAGTTCTTC. Variable domain in full (rest from reference TRBV19 and TRBJ2-1): DGGITQSPKYLFRKEGQNVTLSCEQNLNHDAMYWYRQDPGQGLRLIYYSQIVNDFQKGDIAEGYSVSREKKESFPLTVTSAQKNPTAFYLCASSMRQGYNEQFFGPGTRLTVL.